This TCR beta chain is drawn from a study of T cell responses to AZD1222 COVID-19 vaccine. Study-level background: Recipients boosted at about 4 weeks or about 12 weeks are pooled. Notes on the study in general: Distributed over spike, vaccine-associated CD4 TCRs predominated at 160-218 and 743-854. Of spike-specific TCRs, nearly half reportedly target regions left unmutated in variants.

This CDR3 has 13 amino acids. Germline CDR1 is LNHDA and CDR2 is SQIVND (reference sequence). Trimming stripped 1 base from V and 8 bases from J, with 9 bases between. Note on this clone: Its antigen is not identified.

Clones were sequenced by immunoSEQ multiplex PCR, and TCRdb holds only the in-frame ones, with some missing. The table records about 170,000 clones, roughly nine tenths of them present only once. The chain couples TRBV19 to TRBJ2-1; D is ambiguous. The sample consisted of peripheral blood, taken on day 0 of AZD1222 vaccination. This receptor was taken from an adult in good health. In nucleotides, the CDR3 is TGTGCCAGTAGTATAGTAGGCGCGGATGAGCAGTTCTTC. This codes for CASSIVGADEQFF. The complete variable domain, with remaining parts taken from reference TRBV19 and TRBJ2-1, reads DGGITQSPKYLFRKEGQNVTLSCEQNLNHDAMYWYRQDPGQGLRLIYYSQIVNDFQKGDIAEGYSVSREKKESFPLTVTSAQKNPTAFYLCASSIVGADEQFFGPGTRLTVL.